The entry that follows covers one TCR beta chain sequence. The antigen this receptor binds is unknown. No base-level quality is on record; no much larger clone is a single base apart. TCR beta VDJ combination and CDR3 sequence profiling used genomic DNA as the template. An Illumina HiSeq 2000 was used for TCR repertoire sequencing. The authors processed their data as follows. TRBV/TRBJ rearrangement plots, CDR3 size and DJ length profiles, and Simpson's diversity index were used to evaluate the repertoires. The immunodominant clone was defined as the most abundant DNA sequence in deep sequencing data. CDR3 amino acid sequences were checked for sharing between subjects and were compared against published repertoires and the VDJdb database. TCRdb itself trimmed the public reads at Q25 with fastp, ran MiXCR and retained productive beta chains. Rows merge per CDR3 protein into single entries with the most common DNA and genes. These V and J calls originate from TCRdb's pipeline instead of the authors' own analysis. This sample holds roughly 80,000 distinct CDR3 sequences; about 70% were observed only once. 80% to 90% of the sample is in the top ten clones.

According to the germline V gene (reference sequence), CDR1 reads DFQATT and CDR2 reads SNEGSKA. Cut back by 1 base and 6 bases, the V and J ends lie 15 bases apart. The CDR3 covers 14 residues, taking in both the cysteine and the phenylalanine. CDR3 DNA is the only sequence kept; it has 42 bases, read in frame from the first base. This record belongs to a study of CD8+CD57+ T cells in acquired aplastic anemia (dated by TCRdb to the late 2010s). Turning to the overall study: DNA extracted from sorted CD4+ and CD8+ cells had a mean of about 3.2 ug, with a range of about 0.19 to 27.4 ug. CD8+CD57+ expansion was defined as a frequency above the mean frequency observed in healthy subjects.

Flow cytometry had shown CD8+CD57+ cell expansion in the patients selected for sequencing. All patients had severe acquired aplastic anemia diagnosed by International Study of Aplastic Anemia and Agranulocytosis and Camitta criteria. No therapy had been received by the patients at the time of blood sampling. In this study, sorted CD4+ and CD8+ T cells from the blood of healthy subjects and of severe aplastic anemia patients had their TCR repertoires deep-sequenced. Patients were enrolled under clinicaltrials.gov protocols 00001620, 01623167, 00001397, 00071045, 00081523 and 00961064 in the USA. Ficoll-Paque density gradient centrifugation was used to isolate peripheral blood mononuclear cells. Before DNA was extracted, CD4+ and CD8+ T cells were sorted using either FACS or magnetic beads. What the authors observed across the whole study: No significant difference in CD8+ Simpson's diversity was found between patients and healthy controls (P=0.060). Twenty-nine CD8+ CDR3 sequences were found to be shared between patients and controls, but these sequences appeared to be highly expressed in patients and within the immunodominant clones of the patients.

This chain is built from TRBV20-1 and TRBJ1-1; TRBD1 could be the D gene, as 5 bases match. The sample taken for sequencing was sorted CD4+, CD8+, or CD8+CD57+ T cells (not recorded which) from PBMCs. The receptor was isolated from a human donor with aplastic anemia. In nucleotide form, the sequence is TGCAGTGCTAGAGTTGTTGTCTTAGGGGCTGAAGCTTTCTTT. Its protein product is CSARVVVLGAEAFF.